Listed here are 30 T cell receptor beta chains from one sample, sequenced in a study of cytotoxic CD8 clonotypes in ibrutinib-treated CLL. The method was immunoSEQ multiplex PCR; TCRdb's version includes in-frame clones alone and lacks a portion of them. Here the sample spans approximately 91,000 clones, 79% being singletons. Sequencing was performed on PBMCs, taken after 12 months of ibrutinib treatment. Receptor source: a human donor with chronic lymphocytic leukemia.

The chain couples TRBV18 to TRBJ2-5, with TRBD2 matching 12 bases. V was pared by 3 bases and J by 4 bases, with 9 bases of the junction left unmatched. CDR1 and CDR2 from the germline V gene are KGHSH and LQKENI. This CDR3 spans 17 amino acids. CDR3 in amino acids: CASSPKAGLAGTETQYF. The DNA for the CDR3 is TGTGCCAGCTCACCTAAAGCCGGACTAGCGGGGACAGAGACCCAGTACTTC.

This rearrangement joins TRBV5-1 to TRBJ1-3, with D perhaps TRBD1 (6 bases). The V end was cut by 3 bases, the J end by 0 bases, with 7 bases between. Per germline, CDR1 SGHRS and CDR2 YFSETQ. The CDR3 runs to 14 residues. The CDR3 DNA is TGCGCCAGCAGCTGGGACACCTCTGGAAACACCATATATTTT. Translated, it gives CASSWDTSGNTIYF. Full variable domain (rest looked up from reference TRBV5-1 and TRBJ1-3): KAGVTQTPRYLIKTRGQQVTLSCSPISGHRSVSWYQQTPGQGLQFLFEYFSETQRNKGNFPGRFSGRQFSNSRSEMNVSTLELGDSALYLCASSWDTSGNTIYFGEGSWLTVV.

In its sample, this clone was seen once. The same CDR3 is also encoded by other DNA sequences in this sample. The V call is TRBV5-4, the J call TRBJ2-7; D gene uncertain. The CDR3 spans 13 residues. The V end lost 2 bases, the J end lost 7 bases, and 13 bases lay between the germline ends. Germline V gives CDR1 SGHNT, CDR2 YYREEE (reference sequence). DNA of the CDR3: TGTGCCAGCAGCTTAGGAGCGACTCTGGAGCAGTACTTC. As protein: CASSLGATLEQYF.

The CDR3 DNA sequence: TGTGCCAGCAGTGCCTCCGGGGACTTGGGCTCCTACGAGCAGTACTTC. Translated: CASSASGDLGSYEQYF. The chain employs TRBV25-1 and TRBJ2-7; perhaps TRBD2 as D (6 bases). V was pared by 4 bases and J by 0 bases, with 16 bases between. Germline loops: CDR1 MGHDK, CDR2 SYGVNS. This CDR3 is built from 16 residues.

The chain combines TRBV7-9 with TRBJ2-1; tentatively, D is TRBD2 (5 bases). CDR1 is SEHNR, CDR2 FQNEAQ, per germline (reference sequence). The CDR3 is 15 amino acids. V dropped 3 bases and J dropped 7 bases, with 16 bases sitting between them. CDR3: CASSFGLYPWNEQFF. CDR3 sequence (DNA): TGTGCCAGCAGCTTTGGACTTTACCCGTGGAATGAGCAGTTCTTC.

This chain joins TRBV18 and TRBJ1-1; D uncertain. Trimming removed 3 bases at V and 0 bases at J, with 11 bases between. Germline CDR1 is KGHSH and CDR2 is LQKENI. This CDR3 comprises 15 residues. The DNA of the CDR3 is TGTGCCAGCTCACCCATGGAAAGAATGAACACTGAAGCTTTCTTT. This codes for CASSPMERMNTEAFF.

The V call is TRBV10-3, the J call TRBJ2-1, with D unresolved. V was clipped by 0 bases and J by 12 bases, with 12 bases between them. Germline lookup yields CDR1 ENHRY and CDR2 SYGVKD. The CDR3 has 13 residues. The CDR3 loop is CAISESSARMQFF. DNA for the CDR3: TGTGCCATCAGTGAGTCGAGCGCTCGGATGCAGTTCTTC.

The chain carries TRBV28 and TRBJ2-1; no clear D. Per the germline V gene, CDR1 is MDHEN and CDR2 is SYDVKM. Deletions cut 1 base from V and 9 bases from J, with 10 bases between. There are 13 residues in the CDR3. CDR3 coding DNA: TGTGCCAGCAGTTTATATTTTGTGGCTGAGCAGTTCTTC. This gives the protein CASSLYFVAEQFF.

The V gene is TRBV4-3, the J gene TRBJ2-5; 10 bases are a match to TRBD2. There are 17 residues in the CDR3. J lost 3 bases, V lost 3 bases, and 10 bases had no gene match. CDR1 is LGHNA and CDR2 is YSLEER in the germline V gene. The CDR3 DNA is TGCGCCAGCAGCCACCTAGCGGGGGTCACCGCCGAAGAGACCCAGTACTTC. Amino acid sequence: CASSHLAGVTAEETQYF.

The V gene is TRBV7-2, the J gene TRBJ2-7; 10 bases align to TRBD2. The CDR3 length is 18 residues. CDR1 and CDR2 (germline): SGHTA, FQGNSA. Trimming at V came to 0 bases and at J to 2 bases, leaving 10 bases not matched to a gene. The chain's CDR3 is CASSLALASGSTAYEQYF. The CDR3 nucleotides read TGTGCCAGCAGCTTAGCGCTGGCTAGCGGGAGTACCGCCTACGAGCAGTACTTC.

J is TRBJ2-1 and V is TRBV2, with TRBD1 matching 7 bases. Germline CDR1 SNHLY, CDR2 FYNNEI. V shed 1 base, J shed 5 bases, and the junction held 2 bases outside the gene matches. This CDR3 comprises 14 residues. CDR3 coding DNA: TGTGCCAGCAGTGAAGACAGGGGAAACAATGAGCAGTTCTTC. Protein sequence: CASSEDRGNNEQFF.

The J gene is TRBJ2-1, the V gene TRBV7-9, with D possibly TRBD2 on 5 matching bases. This CDR3 is built from 13 residues. CDR1 is SEHNR and CDR2 is FQNEAQ in the germline V gene (reference sequence). The germline V and J ends were trimmed by 7 bases and 11 bases, with 18 bases remaining between them. The CDR3 sequence is CASNQKGTGKQFF. The DNA of the CDR3 is TGTGCCAGCAACCAGAAAGGTACCGGGAAGCAGTTCTTC. The entire variable domain, with the rest obtained from reference TRBV7-9 and TRBJ2-1, is as follows: DTGVSQNPRHKITKRGQNVTFRCDPISEHNRLYWYRQTLGQGPEFLTYFQNEAQLEKSRLLSDRFSAERPKGSFSTLEIQRTEQGDSAMYLCASNQKGTGKQFFGPGTRLTVL.

This clone occurred a few times. This CDR3 reads CASSHQDNPRAGNTIYF. The CDR3 region has the DNA TGCGCCAGCAGTCACCAGGATAATCCCCGCGCTGGAAACACCATATATTTT. The gene calls are TRBV23-1 and TRBJ1-3; D is undetermined. TRBV23-1 is an open reading frame whose function is uncertain. The CDR3 loop spans 17 amino acids. The germline V and J ends were trimmed by 3 bases and 2 bases, with 17 bases remaining between them.

The V call is TRBV7-3, the J call TRBJ2-2; TRBD1 agrees at 8 bases. The germline gives CDR1 SGHTA, CDR2 FQGTGA. CDR3 size: 14 residues. The trim removed 3 bases at V and 4 bases at J, leaving 1 base unmatched. CDR3 bases: TGTGCCAGCAGCTTTACAGGGGGCACCGGGGAGCTGTTTTTT. Translated: CASSFTGGTGELFF. Looking up the rest from reference TRBV7-3 and TRBJ2-2 gives the full variable domain: GAGVSQTPSNKVTEKGKYVELRCDPISGHTALYWYRQSLGQGPEFLIYFQGTGAADDSGLPNDRFFAVRPEGSVSTLKIQRTERGDSAVYLCASSFTGGTGELFFGEGSRLTVL.

V gene TRBV4-3 combines with J gene TRBJ2-5; maybe TRBD2 (6 bases). The DNA matches TRBJ2-7 better at its end, which makes the J call doubtful. This CDR3 comprises 15 residues. Germline V gene sequence: CDR1 LGHNA, CDR2 YSLEER. In nucleotides, the CDR3 is TGCGCCAGCAGCCCCCCCAGGAGGGTTGGCTACGAGCAGTACTTC. This encodes CASSPPRRVGYEQYF.

The V and J genes are TRBV6-1 and TRBJ2-3, with D possibly being TRBD2 (5 bases). The germline V gene has CDR1 MNHNS and CDR2 SASEGT. V shed 3 bases and J shed 4 bases, with 5 bases lying between them. The CDR3 consists of 12 residues. The CDR3: CASSDGADTQYF. The CDR3 DNA is TGTGCCAGCAGTGACGGGGCAGATACGCAGTATTTT.

The chain joins TRBV11-1 to TRBJ2-7; 9 bases map to TRBD1. V lost 5 bases and J lost 5; bases outside the gene matches: 7. The germline CDR1 and CDR2 sequences are SGHAT and FQDESV (reference sequence). The CDR3 contains 14 residues. The CDR3 nucleotides are TGTGCCAGCAGCCACCGGGACAGGGACCACGAGCAGTACTTC. Its translation: CASSHRDRDHEQYF.

The genes are TRBV9 and TRBJ2-3; TRBD2 might be the D (7 bases). The CDR3 is 15 residues long. V gave up 2 bases and J gave up 4 bases, with 14 bases separating them. Germline assignment: CDR1 SGDLS and CDR2 YYNGEE. The CDR3 region is CASSVRGADADTQYF. The CDR3 DNA sequence: TGTGCCAGCAGCGTTCGGGGGGCGGACGCAGATACGCAGTATTTT.

This clone was seen only a few times. CDR3 sequence reads: CASRGLGLETQYF. DNA of the CDR3: TGTGCCAGTAGGGGACTAGGGCTGGAGACCCAGTACTTC. The rearrangement uses TRBV19 and TRBJ2-5; 8 nucleotides match TRBD2. V shed 6 bases, J shed 5 bases, and the junction held 5 bases outside the gene matches. The CDR3 is 13 amino acids. CDR1 LNHDA and CDR2 SQIVND come from the germline V gene (reference sequence).

The chain couples TRBV19 to TRBJ1-1; a possible D gene is TRBD1 (6 bases). The CDR3 totals 14 residues. Trimming pared 4 bases from V and 5 bases from J, leaving 14 bases between. The germline V gene has CDR1 LNHDA and CDR2 SQIVND (reference sequence). The CDR3 is CASSRPTGRTEAFF. The CDR3, as DNA: TGTGCCAGTAGTAGACCAACAGGGAGGACTGAAGCTTTCTTT.

This clone was detected once. The V gene is TRBV6-6, the J gene TRBJ2-7, with D possibly being TRBD1 or TRBD2 (5 bases each). Germline CDR1 reads MNHNY; CDR2 reads SVGAGI (reference sequence). V was shortened by 3 bases and J by 2 bases, with 17 bases between the two germline ends. The CDR3 spans 16 residues. Here the CDR3 reads CASSYGTGPPPYEQYF. CDR3 DNA sequence: TGTGCCAGCAGTTATGGTACGGGACCTCCTCCCTACGAGCAGTACTTC.

Only one count was recorded for this clone. This chain joins TRBV27 and TRBJ2-7; possible D gene TRBD1, 6 bases. Germline V gene sequence: CDR1 MNHEY, CDR2 SMNVEV (reference sequence). Trimming shortened V by 6 bases and J by 0 bases, and 12 bases separated the two germline ends. The CDR3 is made up of 14 amino acids. The CDR3 DNA reads as TGTGCCAGCAGAAAACAGGGCAGCTCCTACGAGCAGTACTTC. Residues: CASRKQGSSYEQYF.

This chain connects TRBV25-1 to TRBJ1-4, with a weak D call TRBD1 (5 bases). V lost 1 base and J lost 4, with 10 bases in between. The CDR3 is made up of 15 amino acids. Germline lookup yields CDR1 MGHDK and CDR2 SYGVNS. This chain's CDR3 is CASSESGRHNEKLFF. For the CDR3, the DNA is TGTGCCAGCAGTGAATCGGGGCGGCATAATGAAAAACTGTTTTTT.

The chain is built from TRBV6-5 and TRBJ2-5, with 7 bases that match TRBD2. Germline CDR1 MNHEY, CDR2 SVGAGI. The CDR3 has 13 residues. The trim removed 10 bases at V and 4 bases at J, leaving 9 bases unmatched. The CDR3 bases are TGTGCCACCACCGGGGCGGGGGTAGAGACCCAGTACTTC. Protein: CATTGAGVETQYF.

This clone was counted a few times. The V gene is TRBV9, the J gene TRBJ1-3; TRBD1 matches 7 bases. In germline, CDR1 is SGDLS, CDR2 YYNGEE. This CDR3 is built from 14 residues. The V segment lost 3 bases and the J segment 9 bases; nucleotides outside the gene matches: 9. In nucleotides, the CDR3 is TGTGCCAGCAGCGCTCGGGAAGGGGGCAGCACCATATATTTT. Translating it yields CASSAREGGSTIYF.

The rearrangement joins TRBV18 to TRBJ1-5, with a possible D match to TRBD1 (5 bases). V was shortened by 0 bases and J by 3 bases, with 18 bases between the two germline ends. Germline V gives CDR1 KGHSH, CDR2 LQKENI. CDR3 size: 18 residues. In DNA, the CDR3 is TGTGCCAGCTCACCACCCTCCCCGGGACGGCTCTACAATCAGCCCCAGCATTTT. Residues: CASSPPSPGRLYNQPQHF.

Many counts were recorded for this clone. V usage is TRBV11-2 and J usage is TRBJ1-3; no clear D. This CDR3 comprises 15 residues. Germline V lookup: CDR1 SGHAT, CDR2 FQNNGV. Trimming took 1 base from V and 2 from J, leaving 9 bases between them. As DNA, the CDR3 is TGTGCCAGCAGCTTAGTCGGCATAACTGGAAACACCATATATTTT. Translating gives CASSLVGITGNTIYF.

In this sample, this clone turned up many times. The chain uses TRBV2 and TRBJ1-1; weak D call: TRBD1 (5 bases). Germline CDR1 and CDR2: SNHLY and FYNNEI. The CDR3 extends over 15 amino acids. Trimming cost V 7 bases and J 3 bases, with 18 bases left between them. CDR3 sequence (DNA): TGTGCCAGCACCCCCGGCAGGGTGGCCGACACTGAAGCTTTCTTT. Its protein product is CASTPGRVADTEAFF.

This chain links TRBV6-5 with TRBJ1-5; D not resolved. Deletions cut 0 bases from V and 0 bases from J, with 6 bases between. The CDR3 extends over 15 amino acids. Germline V gene sequence: CDR1 MNHEY, CDR2 SVGAGI. DNA of the CDR3: TGTGCCAGCAGTTACTCGGGCAGTAGCAATCAGCCCCAGCATTTT. Its protein product is CASSYSGSSNQPQHF.

To note about this clone: This clone may be a read error of a much larger clone one base away. The rearrangement links TRBV6-5 to TRBJ1-1; unclear D gene. The V gene's germline CDR1 is MNHEY and CDR2 SVGAGI. The CDR3 spans 12 residues. The V and J ends lost 6 bases and 1 base respectively, with 6 bases between them. DNA of the CDR3: TGTGCCAGCAGATGGGGGAACACTGAAGCTTTCTTT. Its translation: CASRWGNTEAFF.